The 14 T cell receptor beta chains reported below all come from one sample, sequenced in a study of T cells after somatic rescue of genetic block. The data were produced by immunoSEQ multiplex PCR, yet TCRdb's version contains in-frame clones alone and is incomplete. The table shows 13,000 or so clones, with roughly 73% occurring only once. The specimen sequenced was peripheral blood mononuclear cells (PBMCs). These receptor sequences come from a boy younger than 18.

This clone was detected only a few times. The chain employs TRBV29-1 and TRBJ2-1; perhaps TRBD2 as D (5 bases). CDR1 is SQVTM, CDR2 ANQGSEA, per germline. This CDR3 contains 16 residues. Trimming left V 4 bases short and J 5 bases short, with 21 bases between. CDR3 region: CSVGPRELGNHNEQFF. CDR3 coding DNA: TGCAGCGTTGGCCCTCGGGAACTTGGGAACCACAATGAGCAGTTCTTC.

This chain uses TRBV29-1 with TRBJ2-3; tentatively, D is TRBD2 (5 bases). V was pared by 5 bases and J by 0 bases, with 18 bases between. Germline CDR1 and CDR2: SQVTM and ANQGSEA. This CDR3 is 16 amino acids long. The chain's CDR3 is CSVSGPRGGSTDTQYF. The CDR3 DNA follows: TGCAGCGTTTCTGGGCCTCGGGGTGGGAGCACAGATACGCAGTATTTT.

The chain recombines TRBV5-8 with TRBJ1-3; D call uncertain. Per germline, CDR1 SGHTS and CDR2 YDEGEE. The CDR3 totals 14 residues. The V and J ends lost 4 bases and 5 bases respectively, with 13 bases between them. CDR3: CASSLGGVRNTIYF. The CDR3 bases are TGTGCCAGCAGCCTCGGCGGCGTTAGAAACACCATATATTTT.

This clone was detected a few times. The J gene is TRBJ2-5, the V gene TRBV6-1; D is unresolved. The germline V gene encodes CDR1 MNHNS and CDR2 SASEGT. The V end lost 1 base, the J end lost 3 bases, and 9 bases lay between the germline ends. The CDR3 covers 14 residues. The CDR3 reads CASSEVFRKETQYF. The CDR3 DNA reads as TGTGCCAGCAGTGAAGTTTTCAGGAAAGAGACCCAGTACTTC.

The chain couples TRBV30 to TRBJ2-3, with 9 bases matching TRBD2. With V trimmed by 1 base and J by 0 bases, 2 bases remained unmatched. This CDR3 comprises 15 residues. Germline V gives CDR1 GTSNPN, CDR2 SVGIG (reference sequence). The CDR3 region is CAWSGGLASTDTQYF. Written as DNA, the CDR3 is TGTGCCTGGAGTGGGGGACTAGCTAGCACAGATACGCAGTATTTT.

The DNA for the CDR3 is TGTGCCAGCAGTGGACAGGGGATTTCACCCCTCCACTTT. It yields the protein CASSGQGISPLHF. The chain carries TRBV2 and TRBJ1-6; 8 positions agree with TRBD1. Germline CDR1 reads SNHLY; CDR2 reads FYNNEI. J was trimmed by 9 bases and V by 4 bases; bases with no gene match: 2. The CDR3 is made up of 13 amino acids.

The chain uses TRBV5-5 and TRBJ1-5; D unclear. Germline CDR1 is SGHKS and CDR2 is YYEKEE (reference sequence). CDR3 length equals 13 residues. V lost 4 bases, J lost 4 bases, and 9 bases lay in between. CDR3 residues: CASSQLWNQPQHF. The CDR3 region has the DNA TGTGCCAGCAGCCAACTTTGGAATCAGCCCCAGCATTTT.

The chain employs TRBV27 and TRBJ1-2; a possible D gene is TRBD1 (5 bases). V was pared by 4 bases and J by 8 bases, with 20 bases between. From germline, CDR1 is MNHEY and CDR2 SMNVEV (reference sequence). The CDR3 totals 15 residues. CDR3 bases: TGTGCCAGCAGTTCGTCCTCGGGACGGGTGGGGGGCTACACCTTC. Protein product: CASSSSSGRVGGYTF.

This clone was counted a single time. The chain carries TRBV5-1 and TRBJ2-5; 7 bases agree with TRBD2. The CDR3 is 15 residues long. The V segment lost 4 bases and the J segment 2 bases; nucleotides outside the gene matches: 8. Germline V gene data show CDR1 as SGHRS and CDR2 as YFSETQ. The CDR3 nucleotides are TGCGCCAGCAGCCTGTTAGCGGGTGGACAAGAGACCCAGTACTTC. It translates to CASSLLAGGQETQYF.

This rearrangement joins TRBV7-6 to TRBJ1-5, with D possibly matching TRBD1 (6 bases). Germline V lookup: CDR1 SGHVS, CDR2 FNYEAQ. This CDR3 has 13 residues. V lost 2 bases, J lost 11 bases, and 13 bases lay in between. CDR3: CASSLKQGGSQHF. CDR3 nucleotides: TGTGCCAGCAGCTTAAAACAGGGAGGGTCCCAGCATTTT.

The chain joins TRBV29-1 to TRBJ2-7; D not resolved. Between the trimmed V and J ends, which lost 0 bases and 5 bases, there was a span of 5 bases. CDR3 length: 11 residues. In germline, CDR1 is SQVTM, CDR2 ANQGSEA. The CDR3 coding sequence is TGCAGCGTTGAAGACGTCCACGAGCAGTACTTC. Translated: CSVEDVHEQYF.

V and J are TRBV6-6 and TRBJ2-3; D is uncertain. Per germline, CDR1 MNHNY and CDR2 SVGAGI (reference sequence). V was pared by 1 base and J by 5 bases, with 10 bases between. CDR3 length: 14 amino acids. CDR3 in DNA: TGTGCCAGCAGTTACTACCGCACAGTAGATACGCAGTATTTT. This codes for CASSYYRTVDTQYF.

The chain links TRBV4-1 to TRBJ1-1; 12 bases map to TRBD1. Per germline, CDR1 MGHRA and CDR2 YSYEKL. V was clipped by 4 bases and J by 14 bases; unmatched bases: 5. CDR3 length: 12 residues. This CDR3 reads CASSLGTGGHFF. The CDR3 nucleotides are TGCGCCAGCAGCCTAGGGACAGGGGGCCACTTCTTT.

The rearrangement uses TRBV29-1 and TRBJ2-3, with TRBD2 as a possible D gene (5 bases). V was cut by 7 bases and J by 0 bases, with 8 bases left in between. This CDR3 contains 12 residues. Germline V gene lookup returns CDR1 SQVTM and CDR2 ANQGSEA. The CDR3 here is CSARESTDTQYF. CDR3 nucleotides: TGCAGCGCCCGGGAAAGCACAGATACGCAGTATTTT.